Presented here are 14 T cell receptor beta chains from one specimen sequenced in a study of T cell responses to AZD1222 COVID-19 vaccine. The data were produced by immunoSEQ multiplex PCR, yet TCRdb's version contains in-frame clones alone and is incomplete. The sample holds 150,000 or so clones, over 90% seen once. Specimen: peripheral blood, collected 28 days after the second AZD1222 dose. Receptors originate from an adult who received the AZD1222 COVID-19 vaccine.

CDR3: CASSPRRTGDEQFF. Here the CDR3 DNA reads TGTGCCAGTAGTCCCCGTCGTACGGGGGATGAGCAGTTCTTC. This chain joins TRBV19 and TRBJ2-1; weak D call: TRBD2 (6 bases). Trimming left V 5 bases short and J 8 bases short, with 16 bases between. This CDR3 region has 14 residues. Germline V CDR1 and CDR2: LNHDA, SQIVND (reference sequence).

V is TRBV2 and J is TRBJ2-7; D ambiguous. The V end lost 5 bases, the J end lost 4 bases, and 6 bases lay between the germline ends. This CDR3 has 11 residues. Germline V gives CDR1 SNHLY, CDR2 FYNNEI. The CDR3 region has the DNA TGTGCCAGCAGTCGGAGATACGAGCAGTACTTC. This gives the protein CASSRRYEQYF.

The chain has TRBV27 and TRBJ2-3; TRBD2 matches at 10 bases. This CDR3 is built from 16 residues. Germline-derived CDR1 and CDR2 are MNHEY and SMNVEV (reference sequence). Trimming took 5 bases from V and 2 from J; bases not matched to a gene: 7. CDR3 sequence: CASSRPTSGYTDTQYF. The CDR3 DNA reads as TGTGCCAGCAGTCGGCCGACTAGCGGGTACACAGATACGCAGTATTTT.

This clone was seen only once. The CDR3 spells CASSAGDYSYNEQFF. The CDR3 bases are TGTGCCAGCTCCGCGGGTGATTATTCCTACAATGAGCAGTTCTTC. The J gene is TRBJ2-1, the V gene TRBV3-1 (or the pseudogene TRBV3-2); possible D gene TRBD2, 5 bases. The CDR3 contains 15 residues. Trimming cost V 8 bases and J 1 base, with 15 bases left between them. The germline V gene encodes CDR1 LGHDT and CDR2 YNNKEL (reference sequence).

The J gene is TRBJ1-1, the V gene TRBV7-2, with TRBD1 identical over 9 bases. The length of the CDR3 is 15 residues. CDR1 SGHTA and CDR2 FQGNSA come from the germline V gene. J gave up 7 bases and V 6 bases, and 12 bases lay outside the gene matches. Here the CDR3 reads CASSDHRGQPGEAFF. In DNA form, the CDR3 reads TGTGCCAGCAGTGATCACAGGGGGCAGCCAGGTGAAGCTTTCTTT. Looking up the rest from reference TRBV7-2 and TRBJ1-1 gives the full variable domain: GAGVSQSPSNKVTEKGKDVELRCDPISGHTALYWYRQSLGQGLEFLIYFQGNSAPDKSGLPSDRFSAERTGGSVSTLTIQRTQQEDSAVYLCASSDHRGQPGEAFFGQGTRLTVV.

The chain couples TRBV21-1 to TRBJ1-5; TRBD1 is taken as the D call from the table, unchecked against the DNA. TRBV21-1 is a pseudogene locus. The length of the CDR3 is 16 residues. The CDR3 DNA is TGTGCCAGCAGCAAAAGGGTAGGGGTTAGCAATCAGCCCCAGCATTTT. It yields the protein CASSKRVGVSNQPQHF.

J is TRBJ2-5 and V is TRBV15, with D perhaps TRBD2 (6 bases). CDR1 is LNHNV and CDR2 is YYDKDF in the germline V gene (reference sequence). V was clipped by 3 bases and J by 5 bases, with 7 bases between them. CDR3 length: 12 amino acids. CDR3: CATSRGGETQYF. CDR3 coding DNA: TGTGCCACCAGCAGGGGAGGCGAGACCCAGTACTTC.

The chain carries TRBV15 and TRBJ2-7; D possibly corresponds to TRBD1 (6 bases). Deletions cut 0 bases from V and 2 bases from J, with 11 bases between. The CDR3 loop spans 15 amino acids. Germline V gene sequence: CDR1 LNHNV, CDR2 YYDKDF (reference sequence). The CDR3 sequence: CATSRDQWTAYEQYF. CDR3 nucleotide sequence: TGTGCCACCAGCAGAGATCAGTGGACAGCCTACGAGCAGTACTTC.

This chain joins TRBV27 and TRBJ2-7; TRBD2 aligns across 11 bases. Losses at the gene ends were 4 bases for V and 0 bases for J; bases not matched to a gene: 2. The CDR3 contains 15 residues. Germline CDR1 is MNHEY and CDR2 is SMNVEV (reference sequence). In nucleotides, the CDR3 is TGTGCCAGCAGTTGGACTAGCGGGCCCTCCTACGAGCAGTACTTC. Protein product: CASSWTSGPSYEQYF.

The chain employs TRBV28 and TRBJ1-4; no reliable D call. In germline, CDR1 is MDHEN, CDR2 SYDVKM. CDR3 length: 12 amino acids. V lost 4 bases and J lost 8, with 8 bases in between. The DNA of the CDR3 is TGTGCCAGCAGTTCTAAACTGGAAAAACTGTTTTTT. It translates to CASSSKLEKLFF.

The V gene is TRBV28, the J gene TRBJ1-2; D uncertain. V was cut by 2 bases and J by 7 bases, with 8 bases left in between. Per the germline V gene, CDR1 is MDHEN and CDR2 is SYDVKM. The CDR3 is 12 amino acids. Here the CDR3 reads CASSLREPGYTF. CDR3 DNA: TGTGCCAGCAGTTTACGCGAACCTGGCTACACCTTC.

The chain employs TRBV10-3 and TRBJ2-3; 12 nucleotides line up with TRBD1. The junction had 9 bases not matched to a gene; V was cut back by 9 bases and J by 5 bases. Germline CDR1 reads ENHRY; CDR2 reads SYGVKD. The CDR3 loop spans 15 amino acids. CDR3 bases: TGTGCCATTGAAAGGGACAGGGGGCTCGGAGATACGCAGTATTTT. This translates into CAIERDRGLGDTQYF.

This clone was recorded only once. CDR3 protein: CASSLGQAAYNEQFF. CDR3 nucleotides: TGTGCCAGTAGTCTGGGACAGGCCGCCTACAATGAGCAGTTCTTC. This chain joins TRBV19 and TRBJ2-1, with 8 nucleotides matching TRBD1. Losses at the gene ends were 5 bases for V and 2 bases for J; bases not matched to a gene: 5. Germline loops: CDR1 LNHDA, CDR2 SQIVND (reference sequence). This CDR3 comprises 15 residues. Filled out from reference TRBV19 and TRBJ2-1, the complete variable domain reads DGGITQSPKYLFRKEGQNVTLSCEQNLNHDAMYWYRQDPGQGLRLIYYSQIVNDFQKGDIAEGYSVSREKKESFPLTVTSAQKNPTAFYLCASSLGQAAYNEQFFGPGTRLTVL.

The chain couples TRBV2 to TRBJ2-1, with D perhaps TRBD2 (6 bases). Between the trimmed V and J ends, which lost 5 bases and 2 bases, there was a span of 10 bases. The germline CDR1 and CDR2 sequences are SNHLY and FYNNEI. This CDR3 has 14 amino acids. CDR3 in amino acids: CASSPSVPYNEQFF. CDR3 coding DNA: TGTGCCAGCAGTCCTAGCGTCCCCTACAATGAGCAGTTCTTC. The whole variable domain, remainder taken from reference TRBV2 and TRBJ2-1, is EPEVTQTPSHQVTQMGQEVILRCVPISNHLYFYWYRQILGQKVEFLVSFYNNEISEKSEIFDDQFSVERPDGSNFTLKIRSTKLEDSAMYFCASSPSVPYNEQFFGPGTRLTVL.